This record covers a single TCR beta chain. The CDR3 contains 14 residues. Trimming took off 7 bases at V and 1 base at J, with 13 bases between the two ends. CDR1 MNHNY and CDR2 SVGAGI come from the germline V gene (reference sequence). Authors' processing steps: Quantification of nucleated cells was approximated via reference gene primer amplification. Sequenced by immunoSEQ multiplex PCR; TCRdb stores in-frame clones only, minus some. The DNA gave D and trimming, while V, J and clone size come from that table. The sample has some 46,000 clones, over 70% seen once; the top ten hold approximately 4.3%. This sample was taken from a study of blood T cell repertoires in COVID-19. Study-level information: The origin of the acute and convalescent COVID-19 samples was the United States, Italy and Spain.

The receptor was derived from a human donor in a cohort sampled during active COVID-19. Sequenced material: peripheral blood. The rearrangement joins TRBV6-6 to TRBJ1-1, with D uncertain. The CDR3: CASTPVGGNTEAFF. CDR3 DNA sequence: TGTGCCAGCACTCCGGTGGGAGGGAACACTGAAGCTTTCTTT.